The clone carrying this TCR beta chain has a handful of counts. The antigen remains undetermined. This sample is part of a study of T cells in Graves' hyperthyroidism and ophthalmopathy. Study information: Initial diagnosis, before any treatment, was when peripheral blood was collected.

Study-wide results and caveats: Among thyroid clonotypes expanded above 0.001, most also appeared in blood.

The CDR3 consists of 15 residues. Germline loops: CDR1 SNHLY, CDR2 FYNNEI. Trimming took off 0 bases at V and 3 bases at J, with 9 bases between the two ends. Using RNA transcripts as the source, TCR beta CDR3 regions were amplified. The TCR CDR3 was amplified in a first-round RT-PCR using the HTBI primer set. TCRdb ran MiXCR on the multiplex PCR reads and lists one entry per CDR3 protein. This table has hundreds of thousands of distinct CDR3 sequences, about 20% appearing once. The sequenced sample consisted of blood. This chain joins TRBV2 and TRBJ1-5; a possible D gene is TRBD1 (6 bases). The receptor was isolated from a young man with Graves' ophthalmopathy. This CDR3 is CASSEAGQHNQPQHF. The CDR3, as DNA: TGTGCCAGCAGTGAAGCAGGACAGCACAATCAGCCCCAGCATTTT.